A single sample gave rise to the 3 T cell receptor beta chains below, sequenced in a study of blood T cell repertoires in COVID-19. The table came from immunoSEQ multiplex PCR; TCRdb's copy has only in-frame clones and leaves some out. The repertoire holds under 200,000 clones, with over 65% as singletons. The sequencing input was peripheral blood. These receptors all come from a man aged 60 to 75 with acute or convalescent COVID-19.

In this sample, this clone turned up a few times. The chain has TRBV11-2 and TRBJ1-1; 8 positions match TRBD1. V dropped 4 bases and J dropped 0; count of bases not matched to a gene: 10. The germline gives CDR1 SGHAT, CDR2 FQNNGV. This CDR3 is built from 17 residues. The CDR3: CASSYSDRGLMNTEAFF. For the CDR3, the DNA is TGTGCCAGCAGCTATAGCGACAGGGGACTAATGAACACTGAAGCTTTCTTT.

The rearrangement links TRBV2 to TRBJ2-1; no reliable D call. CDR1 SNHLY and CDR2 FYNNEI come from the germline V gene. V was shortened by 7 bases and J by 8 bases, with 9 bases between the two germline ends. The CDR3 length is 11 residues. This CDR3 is CASTQVDEQFF. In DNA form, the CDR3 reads TGTGCCAGCACGCAGGTCGATGAGCAGTTCTTC.

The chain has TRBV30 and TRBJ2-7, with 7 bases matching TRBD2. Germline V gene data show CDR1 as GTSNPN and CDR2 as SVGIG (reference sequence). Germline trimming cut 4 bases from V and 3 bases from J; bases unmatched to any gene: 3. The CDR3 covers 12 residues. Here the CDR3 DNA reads TGTGCCTGGAAGGGCGGGGGCTACGAGCAGTACTTC. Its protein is CAWKGGGYEQYF.